This T cell receptor beta chain was documented in a study of blood T cell repertoires in COVID-19 (dated by TCRdb to 2019 to 2021). Regarding the research as a whole: Collaborator samples came from the United States, Italy and Spain and covered acute and convalescent phases of COVID-19. Where available, HLA class I and class II types were taken from metadata supplied by the sample provider and were not determined by assay-based typing. A freely available public database, intended as a resource for researchers studying the immune response to SARS-CoV-2, is where the repertoires were released. The dataset comprised deeply sampled blood TCRbeta repertoires from subjects exposed to, actively infected with, or recovered from COVID-19. The samples were drawn from the first 160 participants of the ongoing ImmuneRACE study and from 1,254 subjects provided by 6 global collaborators. The material from the prospective study consisted of cDNA or gDNA derived from T cells, B-cell-depleted T cells, or PBMCs. A de-identified subject ID, COVID-19 status, age in years and sex were almost always included in the sample metadata.

Concerning this clone: The antigen it binds to is not known. No per-base quality is available; no much larger clone lies one base away.

Trimming removed 0 bases from V and 3 bases from J, leaving 9 bases between the germline ends. CDR1 and CDR2 are drawn from the germline V gene: SGHVS, FNYEAQ. Taken from cysteine to phenylalanine, the CDR3 has 15 residues. CDR3 DNA only is kept here, 45 bases in frame from base 1. What the study reported, not specific to this receptor: The quantity of clinical and demographic metadata differed by source and by participant and was supplied without curation.

Collaborating institutions collected whole blood in K2EDTA tubes following their own protocols. For TCRbeta analysis, collaborators shipped samples in one of three forms: frozen whole blood, isolated PBMCs, or DNA extracted from either of those sample types. TCRbeta CDR3 regions were amplified from genomic DNA by means of the immunoSEQ Assay, a bias-controlled multiplex PCR. Per the source publication's procedure: Nucleated cell counts per sample were estimated from amplification of reference gene primers within the assay. Sequence reads were collapsed and filtered to measure the absolute abundance of every unique TCRbeta CDR3 rearrangement. Productive Simpson clonality was computed per sample as the square root of Simpson's diversity index over productive rearrangements. In its TCRdb copy, this immuneACCESS table keeps in-frame sequences only and misses some clones. Where compared with another copy, unresolved V genes explain less than half of these, and the others have no known cause. From that table come the V and J calls and clone size; the DNA was used to work out D and trimming. This sample holds around 170,000 clones; roughly nine tenths were observed only once. The ten largest clones represent approximately 2.8% of the sample.

The sequenced sample was peripheral blood. This receptor was identified in a man in his sixties with acute or convalescent COVID-19. The chain links TRBV7-6 with TRBJ1-3; D gene: possibly TRBD1, on 6 matching bases. The encoded CDR3 is CASSLAGTRGNTIYF. The nucleotides read TGTGCCAGCAGCTTAGCCGGGACACGTGGAAACACCATATATTTT.